Reported below is one T cell receptor beta chain. The junction and the germline gene differ at one end; a read error may be behind it. iRepertoire HTBI primers and Arm-PCR of CDR3 regions built TCR beta libraries. From the multiplex PCR reads, TCRdb called clonotypes with MiXCR, one entry per CDR3 protein. The repertoire has approximately 540,000 distinct CDR3 sequences, about 12% of them found once; the top ten carry approximately 9%. This specimen comes from a study of regulatory T cells in long-lasting Graves disease. The CDR3 covers 14 residues. Germline CDR1 is MRHNA and CDR2 is SNTAGT. Time point indicated: newly diagnosed GD, antithyroid drugs for less than 3 months. Extracted PBMC RNA gave rise to the TCR library. The data also belong to a second study, concerning T cells in Graves' hyperthyroidism and ophthalmopathy. From that second work: First-round RT-PCR with HTBI primers amplified the TCR CDR3 region.

The sample consisted of peripheral blood mononuclear cells (PBMCs), taken at new diagnosis, from a patient treated with antithyroid drugs. This TCR derives from a woman aged 25 to 39 with Graves disease. The V and J genes are TRBV6-4 and TRBJ2-3; 9 bases agree with TRBD1. The chain's CDR3 is CATRIRDRVTFGYF. DNA for the CDR3: TGCGCAACGCGAATCCGGGACAGGGTTACGTTTGGGTATTTT.